A selection of T cell receptor beta chains follows, all from one sample in a study of OX40 agonist ivuxolimab in advanced cancers. TCRdb keeps only in-frame clones here, not all; method: immunoSEQ multiplex PCR. Among around 80,000 clones listed, roughly nine tenths were seen once. The material was CD4+ or CD8+ T cells sorted from blood, obtained in a trial of the OX40 agonist ivuxolimab. All receptors come from an adult with an advanced solid tumor such as melanoma, head and neck, liver or kidney cancer. The CDR3 runs from the conserved cysteine through the conserved F or W. The order of the fields is D gene, J gene, V gene, CDR3 protein. The D gene is left open where the match is weak.

D: -
J: TRBJ1-1
V: TRBV19
CDR3: CASSLMRDTEAFF

D: -
J: TRBJ2-1
V: TRBV21-1
CDR3: CASSGSLPYNEQFF

D: -
J: TRBJ1-2
V: TRBV6-4
CDR3: CASSDVPVNYGYTF

D: -
J: TRBJ2-7
V: TRBV4-1
CDR3: CASSQGDGVLLQYF

D: -
J: TRBJ2-7
V: TRBV5-6
CDR3: CASSLAAGNEQYF

D: -
J: TRBJ1-2
V: TRBV30
CDR3: CAWSGGRDRPPNYGYTF

D: -
J: TRBJ1-2
V: TRBV14
CDR3: CASSQREGDYGYTF

D: -
J: TRBJ1-1
V: TRBV2
CDR3: CASNSGYANTEAFF

D: TRBD2
J: TRBJ2-3
V: TRBV2
CDR3: CASSESLLAGRMDTQYF

D: -
J: TRBJ1-4
V: TRBV30
CDR3: CAWSSRDGDNEKLFF

D: TRBD1
J: TRBJ2-7
V: TRBV9
CDR3: CASSVATGASYEQYF

D: -
J: TRBJ2-7
V: TRBV30
CDR3: CAWTGRGHSYEQYF

D: -
J: TRBJ1-2
V: TRBV5-4
CDR3: CASSFERDYGYTF

D: -
J: TRBJ1-1
V: TRBV19
CDR3: CASSITATNTEAFF

D: TRBD1
J: TRBJ1-4
V: TRBV27
CDR3: CASSSLDRRKLFF

D: -
J: TRBJ2-1
V: TRBV23-1
CDR3: CASSQSDTGIGDRGNEQFF

D: -
J: TRBJ2-7
V: TRBV11-1
CDR3: CASSLGRGFSYEQYF

D: -
J: TRBJ2-3
V: TRBV4-1
CDR3: CASSLAGTSTDTQYF

D: -
J: TRBJ2-5
V: TRBV6-6
CDR3: CASREAWGRVETQYF

D: -
J: TRBJ2-7
V: TRBV7-6
CDR3: CASSPREWEQYF

D: -
J: TRBJ2-3
V: TRBV5-1
CDR3: CASSPISSFRGTDTQYF

D: TRBD2
J: TRBJ2-1
V: TRBV11-2
CDR3: CASSLASGGSSYNEQFF

D: -
J: TRBJ2-1
V: TRBV21-1
CDR3: CASSKARHNEQFF

D: -
J: TRBJ1-5
V: TRBV5-4
CDR3: CASSLQGGSNQPQHF

D: -
J: TRBJ2-2
V: TRBV29-1
CDR3: CSGMNTGELFF

D: -
J: TRBJ2-7
V: TRBV11-3
CDR3: CASSTRPAGLAEQYF

D: -
J: TRBJ2-5
V: TRBV6-7
CDR3: CARPGLQETQYF

D: TRBD2
J: TRBJ2-5
V: TRBV27
CDR3: CASRGLAGSKTQYF

D: -
J: TRBJ2-7
V: TRBV6-5
CDR3: CASIGGPYEQYF